This T cell receptor (beta chain) was documented in a study of CD8 T cells in Susac syndrome. The CDR3 is made up of 18 amino acids. V lost 6 bases and J 0 bases, leaving 18 bases between the germline ends. Germline loops: CDR1 SGHVS, CDR2 FQNEAQ. In contrast to the negatively isolated CD8+ and CD4+ T cells, TEMRA cells were FACS-enriched. Reverse transcription used roughly 0.45 to 1 ug RNA and random hexamers. Amplification of the TCR beta CDR3 was carried out by immunoSEQ multiplex PCR, which spanned a total of 54 Vbeta and 13 Jbeta segments. TCRdb itself ran the immunoSEQ multiplex PCR reads through MiXCR, one entry per CDR3 protein. The sample has 170,000 or so distinct CDR3 sequences; around 96% are singletons.

The chain carries TRBV7-8 and TRBJ2-6; D perhaps matches TRBD2 (7 bases). The clonotype originates from a human donor with Susac syndrome. The sample taken for sequencing was CD4+ T cells from PBMCs. The CDR3 loop is CASRRGRGSSSGANVLTF. Written as DNA, the CDR3 is TGTGCCAGCAGAAGGGGGAGGGGCTCGAGCTCTGGGGCCAACGTCCTGACTTTC.